This entry concerns a single TCR beta chain. It has no known antigen specificity. Per-nucleotide qualities are absent, and no much larger clonotype sits a single base away. The data belong to a study of early T cells in non-severe SARS-CoV-2 infection (dated by TCRdb to about 2021). Background on the whole study: Bulk RNA from unsorted whole blood was used for TCR sequencing, so alpha and beta chains could not be paired.

This was a case-control study nested in a cohort of healthcare workers in London, UK, who had nasopharyngeal swab PCR tests and blood samples taken every week. Healthcare workers were enrolled in the week of the UK lockdown, from 23 to 31 March 2020, and were followed every week for up to roughly 15 weeks. Libraries were prepared through 5' RACE. The sequencing machine was a NextSeq 500. The TCR library protocol attached unique molecular identifiers to individual cDNA molecules to correct for sequencing error and PCR bias. TCR alpha and beta chains were both sequenced, and the abundances of alpha and beta sequences in each sample were closely correlated with each other. The authors' analysis ran thus. Decombinator V4 was used to perform V gene, J gene and CDR3 annotation of TCR sequences. TCRs were defined as expanded if a significant change between any two time points was detected under a Poisson model with p below 0.0001. TCR abundances were normalised to the total number of TCRs sequenced per sample and were expressed as counts per million. TRAV1-2 paired with TRAJ12, TRAJ20 or TRAJ33 defined MAIT TCRs, while TRAV10 paired with TRAJ18 defined iNKT TCRs. VDJdb, accessed 1 November 2021, was searched for CMV, EBV and SARS-CoV-2 annotated TCRs, excluding TCRs annotated for multiple antigens. The public reads were quality trimmed at Q25 with fastp and then assembled into clones with MiXCR by TCRdb, keeping productive beta chains. Every CDR3 protein is listed once, alongside the most common genes and DNA of its rows. The V and J calls and clone size come from TCRdb's table, not from the authors' own analysis. For this sample the table gives approximately 66,000 distinct CDR3 sequences, of which approximately 13% were detected only once. Together, the top ten hold approximately 4.7% of the sample.

Overall results and qualifications from the work: VDJdb matching was skewed toward anti-spike CD8 responses, so virus-specific expansions were likely underestimated and private and CD4 specificities were missed.

From the cysteine up to the phenylalanine, the CDR3 has a length of 15 residues. Of all the DNA, just the CDR3 is kept, 45 bases in frame from base 1. V was cut back by 2 bases and J by 5 bases, leaving a gap of 15 bases between them. This clonotype was obtained from an adult who was a healthcare worker with PCR-confirmed SARS-CoV-2 infection or an uninfected control (not recorded which). This receptor chain uses TRBV12-3 or TRBV12-4 and TRBJ1-2, with an unclear D gene assignment. What was sequenced was whole blood. CDR3 sequence: CASSLSNQRSYGYTF. The sequence in DNA is TGTGCCAGCAGTTTAAGCAACCAAAGGAGTTATGGCTACACCTTC.